This T cell receptor beta chain was found in a study of blood T cell repertoires in COVID-19. Study details: Specimens from acute and convalescent COVID-19 originated in the United States, Italy and Spain. T cells, B-cell-depleted T cells, or PBMCs provided the cDNA or gDNA that served as material.

The V segment lost 4 bases and the J segment 4 bases; nucleotides outside the gene matches: 6. Germline V gene lookup returns CDR1 MRHNA and CDR2 SNTAGT. The CDR3 sequence is 15 residues long. This clone was found once. Original methodology: From reference gene primer amplification, estimates of nucleated cell counts were derived. The method was immunoSEQ multiplex PCR; TCRdb's version includes in-frame clones alone and lacks a portion of them. V, J and clone size are taken as reported in that table, and D and trimming were inferred from the DNA itself. The sample consists of 150,000 to 200,000 clones, 65% to 85% of them appearing once.

Sequenced input: peripheral blood. This rearrangement joins TRBV6-4 to TRBJ1-1; TRBD1 matches 10 bases. The clonotype originates from a woman aged 25-40 years with acute or convalescent COVID-19. The CDR3 loop is CASSARTGGSTEAFF. CDR3 coding DNA: TGTGCCAGCAGTGCCCGGACAGGGGGTTCCACTGAAGCTTTCTTT.